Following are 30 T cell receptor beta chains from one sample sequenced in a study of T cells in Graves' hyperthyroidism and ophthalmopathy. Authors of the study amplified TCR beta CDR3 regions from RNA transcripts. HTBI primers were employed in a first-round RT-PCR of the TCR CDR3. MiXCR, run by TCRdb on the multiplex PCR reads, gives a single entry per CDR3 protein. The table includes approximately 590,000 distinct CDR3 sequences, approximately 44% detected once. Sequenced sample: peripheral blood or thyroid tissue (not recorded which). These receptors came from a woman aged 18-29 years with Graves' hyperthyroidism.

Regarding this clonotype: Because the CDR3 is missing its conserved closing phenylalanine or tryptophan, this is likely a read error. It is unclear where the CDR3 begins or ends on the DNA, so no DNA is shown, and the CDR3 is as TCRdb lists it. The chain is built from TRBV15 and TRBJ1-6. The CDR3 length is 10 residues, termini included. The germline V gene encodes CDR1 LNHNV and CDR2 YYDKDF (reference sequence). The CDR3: CATSRGSPNY.

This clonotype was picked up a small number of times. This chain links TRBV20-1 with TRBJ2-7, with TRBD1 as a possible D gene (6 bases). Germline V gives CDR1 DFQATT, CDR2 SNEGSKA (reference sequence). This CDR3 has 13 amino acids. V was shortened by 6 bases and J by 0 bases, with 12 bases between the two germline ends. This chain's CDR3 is CSADRSYSYEQYF. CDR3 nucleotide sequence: TGCAGTGCCGACAGGTCCTACTCCTACGAGCAGTACTTC.

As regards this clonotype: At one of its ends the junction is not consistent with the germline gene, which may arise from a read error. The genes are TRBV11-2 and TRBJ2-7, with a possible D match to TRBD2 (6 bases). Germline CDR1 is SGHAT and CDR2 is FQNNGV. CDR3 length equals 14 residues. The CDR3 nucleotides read TGCGCCAGCAGCGCCAGCATAGCGGCTTACGAGCAGTACTTC. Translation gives CASSASIAAYEQYF.

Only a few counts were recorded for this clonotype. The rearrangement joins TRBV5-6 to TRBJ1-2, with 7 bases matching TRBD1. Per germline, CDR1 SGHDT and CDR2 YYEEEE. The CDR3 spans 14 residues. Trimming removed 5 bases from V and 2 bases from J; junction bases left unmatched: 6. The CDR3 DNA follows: TGTGCCAGCAGGCCTACAGGGGAGAACTATGGCTACACCTTC. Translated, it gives CASRPTGENYGYTF.

Written as DNA, the CDR3 is TGTGCCATCAGGCCTGGGGACAACTATGGCTACACCTTC. Its protein is CAIRPGDNYGYTF. The chain uses TRBV10-3 and TRBJ1-2; tentative D call: TRBD1 (5 bases). Germline CDR1 is ENHRY and CDR2 is SYGVKD. CDR3 length: 13 residues. V was clipped by 6 bases and J by 2 bases, with 10 bases between them.

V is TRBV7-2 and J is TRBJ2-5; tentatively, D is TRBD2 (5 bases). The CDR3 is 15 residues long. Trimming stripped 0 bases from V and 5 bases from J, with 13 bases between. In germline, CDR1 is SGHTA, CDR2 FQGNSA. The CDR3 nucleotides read TGTGCCAGCAGCTTAGCACCGGGGTCCTGGGAGACCCAGTACTTC. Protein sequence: CASSLAPGSWETQYF.

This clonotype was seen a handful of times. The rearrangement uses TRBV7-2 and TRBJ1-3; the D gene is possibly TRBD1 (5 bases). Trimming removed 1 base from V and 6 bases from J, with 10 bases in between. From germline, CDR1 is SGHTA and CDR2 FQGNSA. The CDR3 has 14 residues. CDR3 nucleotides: TGTGCCAGCAGCTTAGGTCCGGGGACAAACACCATATATTTT. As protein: CASSLGPGTNTIYF.

For the CDR3, the DNA is TGTGCCAGCAGTGAAGTCTCGGCGAACTATGGCTACACCTTC. It translates to CASSEVSANYGYTF. The gene calls are TRBV6-6 and TRBJ1-2; no clear D gene. The germline V gene has CDR1 MNHNY and CDR2 SVGAGI (reference sequence). V was clipped by 5 bases and J by 2 bases, with 12 bases between them. This CDR3 is built from 14 residues.

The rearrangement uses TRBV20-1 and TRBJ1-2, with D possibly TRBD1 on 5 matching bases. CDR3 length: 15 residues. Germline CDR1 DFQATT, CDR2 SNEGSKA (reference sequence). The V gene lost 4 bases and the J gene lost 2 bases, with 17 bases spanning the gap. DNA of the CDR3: TGCAGTGCTAAAGATGGTCCTGAGGGGAACTATGGCTACACCTTC. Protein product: CSAKDGPEGNYGYTF.

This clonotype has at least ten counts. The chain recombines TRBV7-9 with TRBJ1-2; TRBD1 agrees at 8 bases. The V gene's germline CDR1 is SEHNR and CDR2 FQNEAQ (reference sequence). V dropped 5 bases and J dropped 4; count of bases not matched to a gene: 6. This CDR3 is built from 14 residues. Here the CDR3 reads CASSQDREGYGYTF. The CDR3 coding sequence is TGTGCCAGCAGCCAGGACAGGGAGGGCTATGGCTACACCTTC.

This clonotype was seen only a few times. The CDR3: CASSLDIRDPRETQYF. DNA for the CDR3: TGTGCCAGCAGCTTAGATATTAGGGATCCAAGGGAGACCCAGTACTTC. The chain links TRBV7-9 to TRBJ2-5; D gene uncertain. The CDR3 totals 16 residues. Germline V gene sequence: CDR1 SEHNR, CDR2 FQNEAQ (reference sequence). Trimming stripped 1 base from V and 5 bases from J, with 17 bases between.

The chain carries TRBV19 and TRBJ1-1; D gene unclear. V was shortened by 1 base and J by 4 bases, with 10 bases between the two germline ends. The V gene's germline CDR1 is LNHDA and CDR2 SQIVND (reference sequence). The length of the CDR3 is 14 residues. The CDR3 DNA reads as TGTGCCAGTAGTATAGGAGGCTGGGGCACTGAAGCTTTCTTT. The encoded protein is CASSIGGWGTEAFF. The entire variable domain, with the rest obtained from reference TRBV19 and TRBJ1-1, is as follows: DGGITQSPKYLFRKEGQNVTLSCEQNLNHDAMYWYRQDPGQGLRLIYYSQIVNDFQKGDIAEGYSVSREKKESFPLTVTSAQKNPTAFYLCASSIGGWGTEAFFGQGTRLTVV.

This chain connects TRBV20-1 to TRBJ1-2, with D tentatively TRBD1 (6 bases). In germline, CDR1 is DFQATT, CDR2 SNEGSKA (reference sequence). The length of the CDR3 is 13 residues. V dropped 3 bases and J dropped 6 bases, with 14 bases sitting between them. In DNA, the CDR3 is TGCAGTGCTAGGGGGGCTAGTCGGAATGGCTACACCTTC. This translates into CSARGASRNGYTF.

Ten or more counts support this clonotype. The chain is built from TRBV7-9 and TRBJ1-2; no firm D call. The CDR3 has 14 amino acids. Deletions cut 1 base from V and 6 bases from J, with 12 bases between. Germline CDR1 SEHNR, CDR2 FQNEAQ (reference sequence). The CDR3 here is CASSLEVGRDGYTF. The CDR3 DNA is TGTGCCAGCAGCTTAGAGGTTGGCAGAGATGGCTACACCTTC.

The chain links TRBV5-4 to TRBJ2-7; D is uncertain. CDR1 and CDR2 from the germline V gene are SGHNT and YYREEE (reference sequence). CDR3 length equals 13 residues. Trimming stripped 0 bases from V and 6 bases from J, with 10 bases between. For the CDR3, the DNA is TGTGCCAGCAGCTTGGTCAACGGGTCCGAGCAGTACTTC. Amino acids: CASSLVNGSEQYF.

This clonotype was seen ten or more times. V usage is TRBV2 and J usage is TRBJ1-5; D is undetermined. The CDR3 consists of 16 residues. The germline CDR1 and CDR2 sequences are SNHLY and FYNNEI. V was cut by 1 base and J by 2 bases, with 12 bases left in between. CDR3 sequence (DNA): TGTGCCAGCAGTGAAGGTATAGCCCCTGGCAATCAGCCCCAGCATTTT. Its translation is CASSEGIAPGNQPQHF.

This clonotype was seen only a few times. The CDR3 nucleotides read TGTGCCACCAGTGCCTCCCTAGCGGGTGATGAGCAGTTCTTC. This translates into CATSASLAGDEQFF. The V gene is TRBV24-1, the J gene TRBJ2-1; 8 bases agree with TRBD2. The junction had 7 bases not matched to a gene; V was cut back by 5 bases and J by 8 bases. The CDR3 is 14 residues long. CDR1 KGHDR and CDR2 SFDVKD come from the germline V gene.

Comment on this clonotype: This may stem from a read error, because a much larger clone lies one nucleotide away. The CDR3 bases are TGTGCCAGCAGTCCTGGGCCCCGTGGCTACACCTTC. Encoded protein: CASSPGPRGYTF. The chain has TRBV6-1 and TRBJ1-2; D ambiguous. Germline loops: CDR1 MNHNS, CDR2 SASEGT. V dropped 5 bases and J dropped 7 bases, with 11 bases sitting between them. The CDR3 consists of 12 residues.

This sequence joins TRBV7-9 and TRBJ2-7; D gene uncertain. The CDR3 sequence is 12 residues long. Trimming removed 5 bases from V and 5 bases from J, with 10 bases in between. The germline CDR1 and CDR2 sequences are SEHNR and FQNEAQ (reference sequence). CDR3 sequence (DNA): TGTGCCAGCAGCCCCACGTGGGACGAGCAGTACTTC. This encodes CASSPTWDEQYF.

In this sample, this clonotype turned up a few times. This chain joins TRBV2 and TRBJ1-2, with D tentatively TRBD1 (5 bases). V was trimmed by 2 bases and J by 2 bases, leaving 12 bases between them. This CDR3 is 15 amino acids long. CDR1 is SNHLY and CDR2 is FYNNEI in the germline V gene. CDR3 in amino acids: CASSETATANYGYTF. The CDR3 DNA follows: TGTGCCAGCAGTGAAACCGCGACAGCCAACTATGGCTACACCTTC.

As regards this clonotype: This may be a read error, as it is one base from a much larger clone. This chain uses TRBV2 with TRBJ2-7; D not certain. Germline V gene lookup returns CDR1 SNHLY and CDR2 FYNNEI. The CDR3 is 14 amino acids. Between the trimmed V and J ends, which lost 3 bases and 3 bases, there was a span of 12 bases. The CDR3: CASSDDRVLYEQYF. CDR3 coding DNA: TGTGCCAGCAGTGATGACCGGGTCCTCTACGAGCAGTACTTC.

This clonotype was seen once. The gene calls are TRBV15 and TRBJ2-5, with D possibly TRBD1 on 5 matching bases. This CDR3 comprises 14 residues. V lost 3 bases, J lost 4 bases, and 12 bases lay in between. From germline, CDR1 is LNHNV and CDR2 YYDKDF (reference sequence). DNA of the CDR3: TGTGCCACCAGCAGGGTCGGCAGGGCAGAGACCCAGTACTTC. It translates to CATSRVGRAETQYF.

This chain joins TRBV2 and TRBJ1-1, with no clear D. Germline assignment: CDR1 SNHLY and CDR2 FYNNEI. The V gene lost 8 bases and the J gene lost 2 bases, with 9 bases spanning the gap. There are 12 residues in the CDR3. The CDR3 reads CASLVENTEAFF. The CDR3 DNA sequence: TGTGCCAGCTTAGTCGAAAACACTGAAGCTTTCTTT.

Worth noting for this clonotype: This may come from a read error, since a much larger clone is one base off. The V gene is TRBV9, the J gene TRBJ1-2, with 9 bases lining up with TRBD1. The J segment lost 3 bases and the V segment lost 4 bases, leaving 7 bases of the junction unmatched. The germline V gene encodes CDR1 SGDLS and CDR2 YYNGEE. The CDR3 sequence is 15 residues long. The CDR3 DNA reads TGTGCCAGCAGCCCAGCGACAGGGGGGCACTATGGCTACACCTTC. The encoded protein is CASSPATGGHYGYTF.

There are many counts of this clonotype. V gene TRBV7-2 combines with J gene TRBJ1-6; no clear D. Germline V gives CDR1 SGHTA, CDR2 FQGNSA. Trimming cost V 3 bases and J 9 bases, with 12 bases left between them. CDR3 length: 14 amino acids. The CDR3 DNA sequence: TGTGCCAGCAGCTTCGGGCAGGACGGTTCACCCCTCCACTTT. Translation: CASSFGQDGSPLHF.

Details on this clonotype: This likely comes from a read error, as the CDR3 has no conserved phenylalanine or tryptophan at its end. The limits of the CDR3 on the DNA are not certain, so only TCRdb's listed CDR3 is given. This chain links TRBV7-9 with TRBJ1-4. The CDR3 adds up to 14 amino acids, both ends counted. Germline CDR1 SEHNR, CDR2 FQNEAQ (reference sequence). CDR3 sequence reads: CASSLRPYEQYFGP.

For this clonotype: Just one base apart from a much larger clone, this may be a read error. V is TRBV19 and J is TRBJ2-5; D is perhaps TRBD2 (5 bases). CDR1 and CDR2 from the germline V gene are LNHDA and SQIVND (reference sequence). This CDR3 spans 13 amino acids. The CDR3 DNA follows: TGTGCCAGTAGTATGGAGCGGCAAGAGGCCCAGTACTTC. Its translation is CASSMERQEAQYF.

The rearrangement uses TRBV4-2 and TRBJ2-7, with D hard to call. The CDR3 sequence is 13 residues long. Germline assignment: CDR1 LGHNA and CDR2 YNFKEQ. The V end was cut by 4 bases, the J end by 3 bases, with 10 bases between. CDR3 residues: CASSLSGYYEQYF. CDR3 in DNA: TGTGCCAGCAGCCTATCAGGTTACTACGAGCAGTACTTC.

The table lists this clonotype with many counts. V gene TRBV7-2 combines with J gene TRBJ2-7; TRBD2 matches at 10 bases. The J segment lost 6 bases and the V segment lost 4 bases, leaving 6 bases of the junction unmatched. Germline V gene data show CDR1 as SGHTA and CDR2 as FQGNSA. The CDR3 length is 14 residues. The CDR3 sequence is CASSSGLAPTEQYF. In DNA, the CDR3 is TGTGCCAGCAGCTCGGGACTAGCGCCAACCGAGCAGTACTTC.

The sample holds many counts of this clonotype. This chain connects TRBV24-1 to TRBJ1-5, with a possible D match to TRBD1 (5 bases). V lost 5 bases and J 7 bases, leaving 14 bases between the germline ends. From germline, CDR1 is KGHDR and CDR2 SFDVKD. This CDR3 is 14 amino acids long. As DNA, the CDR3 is TGTGCCACCAGTGCATCAGGGACGTGGCAGCCCCAGCATTTT. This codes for CATSASGTWQPQHF.